This T cell receptor beta chain was found in a study of CD8 T cells in Susac syndrome. V lost 2 bases to trimming and J lost 0 bases, with 11 bases between them. There are 16 residues in the CDR3. Germline CDR1 and CDR2: MGHRA and YSYEKL. Random hexamers primed reverse transcription of about 0.5 to 1 ug RNA. TCRdb reprocessed the immunoSEQ multiplex PCR reads with MiXCR, giving one entry per CDR3 protein. The table has hundreds of thousands of distinct CDR3 sequences, 85% seen once. This chain connects TRBV4-1 to TRBJ2-1; D is possibly TRBD1 or TRBD2 (6 bases each). The clonotype comes from a human donor with multiple sclerosis. Material: CD8+ T cells from PBMCs. The DNA for the CDR3 is TGCGCCAGCAGCCAACGACAGGAGGGCTCCTACAATGAGCAGTTCTTC. Its translation is CASSQRQEGSYNEQFF.